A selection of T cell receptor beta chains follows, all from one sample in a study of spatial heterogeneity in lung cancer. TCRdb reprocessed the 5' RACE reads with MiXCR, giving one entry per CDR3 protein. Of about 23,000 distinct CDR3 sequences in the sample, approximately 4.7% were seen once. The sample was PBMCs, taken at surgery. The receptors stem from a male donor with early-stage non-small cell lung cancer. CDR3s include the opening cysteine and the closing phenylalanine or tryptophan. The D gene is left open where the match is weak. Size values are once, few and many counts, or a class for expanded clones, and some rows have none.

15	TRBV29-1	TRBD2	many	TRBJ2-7	TGCAGCGCACTACCGGGACTAGCGGGAGTCTACGAGCAGTACTTC	CSALPGLAGVYEQYF
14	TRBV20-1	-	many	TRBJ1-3	TGCAGTGCTAGGAAACAGGATTCTGGAAACACCATATATTTT	CSARKQDSGNTIYF
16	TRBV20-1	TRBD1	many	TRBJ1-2	TGCAGTGCTAGAGGTCGACAGGGGACGGACTTTCATGGCTACACCTTC	CSARGRQGTDFHGYTF
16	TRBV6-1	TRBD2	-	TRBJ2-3	TGTGCCAGCAGGCCCACCCTAGCGGGAGGGGCAGATACGCAGTATTTT	CASRPTLAGGADTQYF
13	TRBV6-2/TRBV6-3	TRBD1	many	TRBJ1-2	TGTGCCAGCAGCCTCAGGGGGCGAGATGGCTACACCTTC	CASSLRGRDGYTF
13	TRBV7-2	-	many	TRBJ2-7	TGTGCCAGCAGTGTGGGGTTGGGCTACGAGCAGTACTTC	CASSVGLGYEQYF
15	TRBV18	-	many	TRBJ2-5	TGTGCCAGCTCACCACGCCAGGCTGGGGGAGAGACCCAGTACTTC	CASSPRQAGGETQYF
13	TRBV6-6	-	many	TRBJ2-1	TGTGCCAGCAGCCCAGGAACCTACAATGAGCAGTTCTTC	CASSPGTYNEQFF
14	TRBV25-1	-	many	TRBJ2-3	TGTGCCAGCAGTGATCCATCCGCGACAGATACGCAGTATTTT	CASSDPSATDTQYF
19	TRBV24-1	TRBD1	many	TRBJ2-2	TGTGCCACCAGTGATTTAAGGGCGGGACAGGGAAGAGACACCGGGGAGCTGTTTTTT	CATSDLRAGQGRDTGELFF
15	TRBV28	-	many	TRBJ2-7	TGTGCCAGCAGTTTAAGGGCAGGGATCTCCTACGAGCAGTACTTC	CASSLRAGISYEQYF
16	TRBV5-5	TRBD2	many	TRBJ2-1	TGTGCCAGCAGCTCGGCCGGGGGGAACTCCTACAATGAGCAGTTCTTC	CASSSAGGNSYNEQFF
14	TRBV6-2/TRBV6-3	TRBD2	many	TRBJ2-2	TGTGCCAGCAGACGGGGGGGCCGTACCGGGGAGCTGTTTTTT	CASRRGGRTGELFF
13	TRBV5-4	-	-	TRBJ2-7	TGTGCCAGCAGCTTGGAACAGACCTACGAGCAGTACTTC	CASSLEQTYEQYF
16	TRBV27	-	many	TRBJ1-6	TGTGCCAGCCGACTGGGGGGTAGCTCCTATAATTCACCCCTCCACTTT	CASRLGGSSYNSPLHF
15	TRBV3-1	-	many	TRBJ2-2	TGTGCCAGCAGCCGGACAGAGGGGAACACCGGGGAGCTGTTTTTT	CASSRTEGNTGELFF
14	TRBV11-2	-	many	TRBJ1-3	TGTGCCAGCAGCTTAGTTCGATCGGGAAACACCATATATTTT	CASSLVRSGNTIYF
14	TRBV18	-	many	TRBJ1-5	TGTGCCAGCTCTCAGGACGGATATCGTCAGCCCCAGCATTTT	CASSQDGYRQPQHF
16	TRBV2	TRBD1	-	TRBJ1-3	TGTGCCAGCAGAAAAGACAGGGTTCAACCTGGAAACACCATATATTTT	CASRKDRVQPGNTIYF
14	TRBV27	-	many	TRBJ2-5	TGTGCCAGCAGTTTGTTAGCGAACCAAGAGACCCAGTACTTC	CASSLLANQETQYF
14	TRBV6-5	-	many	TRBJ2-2	TGTGCCAGCAGCCGAGACTACAAAGCCGGGGAGCTGTTTTTT	CASSRDYKAGELFF
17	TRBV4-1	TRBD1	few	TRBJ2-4	TGCGCCAGCAGCCAACCGACAGGGGGCATAGCCAAAAACATTCAGTACTTC	CASSQPTGGIAKNIQYF
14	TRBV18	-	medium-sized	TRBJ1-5	TGTGCCAGCTCACAGGGGAACGCCAATCAGCCCCAGCATTTT	CASSQGNANQPQHF
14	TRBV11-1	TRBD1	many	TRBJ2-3	TGTGCCAGCAGATACAGGGGGCTGGCAGATACGCAGTATTTT	CASRYRGLADTQYF
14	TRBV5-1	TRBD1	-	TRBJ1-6	TGCGCCAGCAGCTTTGAGGGACAGGGTTCACCCCTCCACTTT	CASSFEGQGSPLHF
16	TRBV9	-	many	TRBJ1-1	TGTGCCAGCAGCCCATCGCCGGGAACTATGAACACTGAAGCTTTCTTT	CASSPSPGTMNTEAFF
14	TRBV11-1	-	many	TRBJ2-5	TGTGCCAGCAGCCTAGCGTTTTACCAAGAGACCCAGTACTTC	CASSLAFYQETQYF